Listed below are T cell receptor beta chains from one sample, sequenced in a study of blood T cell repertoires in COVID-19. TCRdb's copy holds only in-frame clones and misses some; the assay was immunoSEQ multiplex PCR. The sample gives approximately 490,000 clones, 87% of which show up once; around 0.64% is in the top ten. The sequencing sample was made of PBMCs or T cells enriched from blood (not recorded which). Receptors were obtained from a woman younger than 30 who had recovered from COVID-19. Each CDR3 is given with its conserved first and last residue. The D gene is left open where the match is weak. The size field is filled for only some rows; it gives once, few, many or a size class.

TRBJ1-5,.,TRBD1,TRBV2,CASSDWTGPLGQPQHF,TGTGCCAGCAGTGACTGGACAGGGCCATTGGGGCAGCCCCAGCATTTT
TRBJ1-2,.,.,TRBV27,CASSLSGREGGYGYTF,TGTGCCAGCAGTTTATCGGGCAGGGAAGGAGGGTATGGCTACACCTTC
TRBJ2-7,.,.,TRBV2,CASSERVASYEQYF,TGTGCCAGCAGTGAAAGAGTAGCCTCATACGAGCAGTACTTC
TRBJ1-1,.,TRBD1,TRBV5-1,CASSLGQGANTEAFF,TGCGCCAGCAGCCTCGGACAGGGGGCGAACACTGAAGCTTTCTTT
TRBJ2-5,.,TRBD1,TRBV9,CASSLDRAQETQYF,TGTGCCAGCAGCCTGGACAGGGCCCAAGAGACCCAGTACTTC
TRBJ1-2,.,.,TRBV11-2,CASSLDLADYGYTF,TGTGCCAGCAGCTTAGACTTGGCGGACTATGGCTACACCTTC
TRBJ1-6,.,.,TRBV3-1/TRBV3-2,CASSLKQDSPLHF,TGTGCCAGCAGCCTTAAACAGGATTCACCCCTCCACTTT
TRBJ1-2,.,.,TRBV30,CAWSLYGGYTF,TGTGCCTGGAGCCTCTACGGTGGCTACACCTTC
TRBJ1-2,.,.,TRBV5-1,CASSLAGEGYTF,TGCGCCAGCAGCTTGGCGGGGGAAGGGTACACCTTC
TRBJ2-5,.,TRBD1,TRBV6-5,CAKFTGGETQYF,TGTGCCAAATTTACAGGGGGGGAGACCCAGTACTTC
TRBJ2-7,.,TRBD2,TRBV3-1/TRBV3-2,CASSQGLAGRTGVPQQYF,TGTGCCAGCAGCCAAGGGCTAGCGGGCCGGACCGGAGTACCACAGCAGTACTTC
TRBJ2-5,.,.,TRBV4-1,CASSPGHFQETQYF,TGCGCCAGCAGCCCAGGGCACTTCCAAGAGACCCAGTACTTC
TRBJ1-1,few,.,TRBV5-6,CASSLGPEGTEAFF,TGTGCCAGCAGCTTGGGTCCCGAGGGCACTGAAGCTTTCTTT
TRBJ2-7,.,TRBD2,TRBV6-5,CASSYSMRGGAYEQYF,TGTGCCAGCAGTTACTCGATGCGGGGAGGGGCTTACGAGCAGTACTTC
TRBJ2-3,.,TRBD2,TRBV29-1,CSVDEGRGGRDTQYF,TGCAGCGTTGATGAAGGCCGGGGGGGCAGGGATACGCAGTATTTT
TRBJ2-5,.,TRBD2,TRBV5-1,CASGTGGQETQYF,TGCGCCAGCGGAACGGGGGGACAAGAGACCCAGTACTTC
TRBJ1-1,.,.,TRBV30,CAWTDSNTEAFF,TGTGCCTGGACAGATTCGAACACTGAAGCTTTCTTT
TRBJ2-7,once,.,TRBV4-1,CASSQDQRRGNSYEQYF,TGCGCCAGCAGCCAAGATCAACGGCGAGGGAATTCCTACGAGCAGTACTTC
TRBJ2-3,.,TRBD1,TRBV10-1,CASSTGTEDTQYF,TGCGCCAGTTCCACCGGGACAGAAGATACGCAGTATTTT
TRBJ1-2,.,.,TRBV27,CASTPGRDNGYTF,TGTGCCAGCACCCCGGGAAGGGACAATGGCTACACCTTC
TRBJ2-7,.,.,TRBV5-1,CASSLGGGGAKYEQYF,TGCGCCAGCAGCTTGGGGGGTGGGGGCGCAAAATACGAGCAGTACTTC
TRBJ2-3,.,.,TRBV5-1,CASSLAGLGRTDTQYF,TGCGCCAGCAGCTTGGCAGGACTGGGTCGCACAGATACGCAGTATTTT
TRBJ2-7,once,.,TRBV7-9,CASSLERVYEQYF,TGTGCCAGCAGCTTAGAGCGTGTCTACGAGCAGTACTTC
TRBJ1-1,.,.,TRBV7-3,CASSLNDGGEAFF,TGTGCCAGCAGCTTAAATGATGGGGGGGAAGCTTTCTTT
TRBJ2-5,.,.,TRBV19,CASKETLAQETQYF,TGTGCCAGTAAAGAGACGTTAGCGCAAGAGACCCAGTACTTC
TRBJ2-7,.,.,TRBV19,CASSPPGAYEQYF,TGTGCCAGTAGTCCTCCGGGGGCCTACGAGCAGTACTTC
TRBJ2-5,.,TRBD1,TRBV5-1,CASSSPPGQGVETQYF,TGCGCCAGCAGCTCGCCTCCGGGACAGGGAGTGGAGACCCAGTACTTC
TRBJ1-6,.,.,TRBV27,CASRPLVGSPLHF,TGTGCCAGCAGACCCCTTGTCGGTTCACCCCTCCACTTT
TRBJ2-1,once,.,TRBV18,CASSPLARFSNEQFF,TGTGCCAGCTCACCACTCGCTCGGTTTTCCAATGAGCAGTTCTTC
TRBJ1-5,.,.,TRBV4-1,CASSQGTGVGQPQHF,TGCGCCAGCAGCCAAGGGACGGGGGTAGGGCAGCCCCAGCATTTT
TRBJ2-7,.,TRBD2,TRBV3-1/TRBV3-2,CASSQGLAGDLYEQYF,TGTGCCAGCAGCCAAGGGTTAGCGGGGGACTTATACGAGCAGTACTTC
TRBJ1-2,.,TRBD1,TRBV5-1,CASSPSGTGATGYTF,TGCGCCAGCAGCCCATCTGGGACAGGGGCTACTGGCTACACCTTC
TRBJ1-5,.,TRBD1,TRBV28,CASNPGTGGRRQPQHF,TGTGCCAGCAACCCCGGGACAGGGGGGCGAAGACAGCCCCAGCATTTT
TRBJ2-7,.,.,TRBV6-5,CASGWFAYEQYF,TGTGCCAGCGGCTGGTTTGCCTACGAGCAGTACTTC
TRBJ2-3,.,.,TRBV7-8,CASSRTRGSTDTQYF,TGTGCCAGCAGCCGCACTAGGGGGAGCACAGATACGCAGTATTTT
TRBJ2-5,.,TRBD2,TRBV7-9,CASSLLRGGGSETQYF,TGTGCCAGCAGCCTTTTGCGGGGGGGCGGGTCGGAGACCCAGTACTTC
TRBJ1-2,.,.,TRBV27,CASSPAGGRAYGYTF,TGTGCCAGCAGTCCCGCCGGGGGGAGGGCCTATGGCTACACCTTC
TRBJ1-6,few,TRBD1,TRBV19,CASSIGTGGYSPLHF,TGTGCCAGTAGTATCGGGACAGGGGGGTACTCACCCCTCCACTTT